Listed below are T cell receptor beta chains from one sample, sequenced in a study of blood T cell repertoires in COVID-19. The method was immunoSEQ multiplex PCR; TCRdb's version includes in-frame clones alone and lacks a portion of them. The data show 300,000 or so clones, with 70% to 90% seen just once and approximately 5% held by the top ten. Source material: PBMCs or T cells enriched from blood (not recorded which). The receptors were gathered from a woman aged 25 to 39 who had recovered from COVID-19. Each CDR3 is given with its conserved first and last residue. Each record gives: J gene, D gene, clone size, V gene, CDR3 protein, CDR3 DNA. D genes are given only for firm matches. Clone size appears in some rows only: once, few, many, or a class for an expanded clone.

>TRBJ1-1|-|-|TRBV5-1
CASSLSWLNTEAFF
TGCGCCAGCAGCTTGAGCTGGTTGAACACTGAAGCTTTCTTT
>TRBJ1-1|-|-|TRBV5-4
CASSNHREVGTEAFF
TGTGCCAGCAGCAACCACAGGGAAGTCGGCACTGAAGCTTTCTTT
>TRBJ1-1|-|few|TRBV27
CASSSPPGSNTEAFF
TGTGCCAGCAGTTCACCCCCGGGGTCGAACACTGAAGCTTTCTTT
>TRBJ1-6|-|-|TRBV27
CASSWRGDSPLHF
TGTGCCAGCAGTTGGCGGGGGGATTCACCCCTCCACTTT
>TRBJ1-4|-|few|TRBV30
CAWRIDRATNEKLFF
TGTGCCTGGAGGATCGACAGAGCAACTAATGAAAAACTGTTTTTT
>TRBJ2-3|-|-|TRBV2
CASSEERTDTQYF
TGTGCCAGCAGTGAAGAGAGGACAGATACGCAGTATTTT
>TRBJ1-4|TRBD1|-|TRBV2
CASSADRGQGEKLFF
TGTGCCAGCAGTGCCGACAGGGGGCAAGGTGAAAAACTGTTTTTT
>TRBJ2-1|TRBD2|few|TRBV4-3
CASSQDRGLAGGPLAGNEQFF
TGCGCCAGCAGCCAAGATCGTGGACTAGCGGGGGGACCACTCGCCGGCAATGAGCAGTTCTTC
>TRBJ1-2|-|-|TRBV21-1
CASSKGGGRGGYTF
TGTGCCAGCAGCAAAGGTGGAGGCCGGGGTGGCTACACCTTC
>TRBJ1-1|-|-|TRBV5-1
CASSLGLLGTEAFF
TGCGCCAGCAGCTTGGGACTCCTCGGCACTGAAGCTTTCTTT
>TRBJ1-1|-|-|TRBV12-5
CASVSGVEGTEAFF
TGTGCTAGTGTCAGCGGGGTTGAGGGGACTGAAGCTTTCTTT
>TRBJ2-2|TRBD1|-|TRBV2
CASSVDRENTGELFF
TGTGCCAGCAGCGTGGACAGGGAGAACACCGGGGAGCTGTTTTTT
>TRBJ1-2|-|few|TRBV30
CAWGAYGYTF
TGTGCCTGGGGGGCCTATGGCTACACCTTC
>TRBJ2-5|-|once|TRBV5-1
CASSLGGGKETQYF
TGCGCCAGCAGCTTGGGTGGGGGCAAAGAGACCCAGTACTTC
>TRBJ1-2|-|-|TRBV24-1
CATSDLDKNYGYTF
TGTGCCACCAGTGATTTGGACAAGAACTATGGCTACACCTTC
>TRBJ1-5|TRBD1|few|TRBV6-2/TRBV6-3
CASSYSTDRGLRNQPQHF
TGTGCCAGCAGTTACTCGACGGACAGGGGGTTGAGAAATCAGCCCCAGCATTTT
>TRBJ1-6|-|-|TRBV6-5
CASSLFAAPLHF
TGTGCCAGCAGCCTGTTTGCGGCACCCCTCCACTTT
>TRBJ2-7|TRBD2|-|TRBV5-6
CASSLGGGFYEQYF
TGTGCCAGCAGCTTGGGCGGGGGGTTCTACGAGCAGTACTTC
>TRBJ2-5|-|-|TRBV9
CASGPGGLGETQYF
TGTGCCAGCGGCCCTGGGGGCCTGGGAGAGACCCAGTACTTC
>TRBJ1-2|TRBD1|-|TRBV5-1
CASSSGQGSYYGYTF
TGCGCCAGCAGCTCGGGACAGGGTTCGTACTATGGCTACACCTTC
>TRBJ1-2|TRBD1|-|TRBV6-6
CASTPRQGKGDYGYTF
TGTGCCAGCACCCCAAGACAGGGAAAAGGGGACTATGGCTACACCTTC
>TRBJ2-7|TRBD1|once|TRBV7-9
CASSPVGQGGEQYF
TGTGCCAGCAGCCCAGTCGGACAGGGGGGAGAGCAGTACTTC
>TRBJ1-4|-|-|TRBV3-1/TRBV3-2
CASRPSWLDFNEKLFF
TGTGCCAGCAGACCTAGCTGGTTGGACTTTAATGAAAAACTGTTTTTT
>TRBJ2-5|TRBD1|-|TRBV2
CASSRDRGYQETQYF
TGTGCCAGCAGCCGGGACAGGGGTTACCAAGAGACCCAGTACTTC
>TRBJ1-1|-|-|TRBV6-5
CASSYVGDTEAFF
TGTGCCAGCAGTTACGTCGGGGACACTGAAGCTTTCTTT
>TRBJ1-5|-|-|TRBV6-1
CASSEYTGNQPQHF
TGTGCCAGCAGTGAGTACACGGGAAATCAGCCCCAGCATTTT
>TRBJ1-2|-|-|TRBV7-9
CASSLDTGTYGYTF
TGTGCCAGCAGCTTAGACACAGGGACCTATGGCTACACCTTC
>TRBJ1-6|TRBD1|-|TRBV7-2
CASSPGTGYNSPLHF
TGTGCCAGCAGCCCAGGGACAGGGTATAATTCACCCCTCCACTTT
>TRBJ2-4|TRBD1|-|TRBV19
CASSIGRQGNIQYF
TGTGCCAGTAGTATCGGGAGACAGGGGAACATTCAGTACTTC
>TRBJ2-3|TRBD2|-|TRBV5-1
CASSSKRGGLRDTQYF
TGCGCCAGCAGCTCAAAGCGGGGGGGCCTGAGAGATACGCAGTATTTT
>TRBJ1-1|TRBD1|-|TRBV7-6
CASSRGQGTEAFF
TGTGCCAGCAGCCGAGGACAGGGAACTGAAGCTTTCTTT
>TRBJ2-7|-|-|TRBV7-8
CASSLQGVGYEQYF
TGTGCCAGCAGCTTACAGGGCGTTGGCTACGAGCAGTACTTC
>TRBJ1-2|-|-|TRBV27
CASSLSSGMAYGYTF
TGTGCCAGCAGTTTATCCTCCGGGATGGCCTATGGCTACACCTTC
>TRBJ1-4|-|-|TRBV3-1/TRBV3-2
CASSQVRQAEKLFF
TGTGCCAGCAGCCAAGTCAGGCAAGCTGAAAAACTGTTTTTT
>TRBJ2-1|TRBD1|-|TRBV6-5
CASTRQGYNEQFF
TGTGCCAGCACCAGACAGGGCTACAATGAGCAGTTCTTC
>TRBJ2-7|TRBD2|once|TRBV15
CATSSQRDRYEQYF
TGTGCCACCAGCTCCCAGCGGGACCGGTACGAGCAGTACTTC
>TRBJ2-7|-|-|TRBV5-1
CASSLEASSYEQYF
TGCGCCAGCAGCCTGGAAGCGAGCTCCTACGAGCAGTACTTC
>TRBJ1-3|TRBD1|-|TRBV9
CASTDRVNGNTIYF
TGTGCCAGCACGGACAGGGTAAATGGAAACACCATATATTTT
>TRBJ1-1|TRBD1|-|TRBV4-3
CASSQLRQTGLNTEAFF
TGCGCCAGCAGCCAACTTCGGCAGACAGGGTTGAACACTGAAGCTTTCTTT
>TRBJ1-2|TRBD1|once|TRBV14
CASSQDWRTGGGDYGYTF
TGTGCCAGCAGCCAAGATTGGCGGACAGGGGGGGGAGACTATGGCTACACCTTC
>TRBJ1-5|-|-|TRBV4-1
CASSFSSNQPQHF
TGCGCCAGCTCGTTCTCTAGCAATCAGCCCCAGCATTTT
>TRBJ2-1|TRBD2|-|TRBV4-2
CASSQESGSGAYNEQFF
TGTGCCAGCAGCCAAGAAAGCGGTAGCGGGGCTTACAATGAGCAGTTCTTC
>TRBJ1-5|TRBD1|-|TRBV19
CASGQGADTAQHF
TGTGCCAGCGGACAGGGGGCAGACACGGCCCAGCATTTT
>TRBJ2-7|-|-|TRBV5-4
CASSFQGGSYEQYF
TGTGCCAGCAGCTTTCAGGGGGGCTCCTACGAGCAGTACTTC
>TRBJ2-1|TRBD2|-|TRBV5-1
CASSLAMTSGGYNEQFF
TGCGCCAGCAGCTTAGCCATGACTAGCGGGGGATACAATGAGCAGTTCTTC
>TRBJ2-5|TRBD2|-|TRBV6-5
CASSPTSGGKETQYF
TGTGCCAGCAGTCCGACTAGCGGGGGTAAAGAGACCCAGTACTTC